These 13 T cell receptor beta chains share one sample of origin, sequenced in a study of T-cell memory formation after mild COVID-19. TCRdb re-analysed the 5' RACE reads in MiXCR, keeping a single row per CDR3 protein. The sample contains roughly 350,000 distinct CDR3 sequences, 25% to 30% of which appear only once. The sample taken for sequencing was PBMCs or a T cell subset sorted from them (not recorded which). All receptors derive from an adult woman who had mild COVID-19 (a few samples of this study predate the infection). Cell type and time point are not known.

J is TRBJ1-1 and V is TRBV24-1; D is possibly TRBD1 (5 bases). Germline V CDR1 and CDR2: KGHDR, SFDVKD. The CDR3 covers 13 residues. Trimming pared 4 bases from V and 4 bases from J, leaving 9 bases between. The CDR3 loop reads CATSEGRGTEAFF. CDR3 bases: TGTGCCACCAGTGAGGGTAGGGGCACTGAAGCTTTCTTT.

V gene TRBV20-1 combines with J gene TRBJ2-7; possibly TRBD2 for D (5 bases). The V gene's germline CDR1 is DFQATT and CDR2 SNEGSKA (reference sequence). This CDR3 has 13 amino acids. V was trimmed by 3 bases and J by 0 bases, leaving 9 bases between them. The CDR3 DNA follows: TGCAGTGCTAGGACCGGGGTCTCCTACGAGCAGTACTTC. It specifies CSARTGVSYEQYF.

The genes are TRBV5-4 and TRBJ1-2, with a tentative D call TRBD1 (6 bases). CDR3 length: 15 amino acids. Trimming removed 4 bases at V and 3 bases at J, with 16 bases between. The germline V gene has CDR1 SGHNT and CDR2 YYREEE (reference sequence). Written as DNA, the CDR3 is TGTGCCAGCAGCCCGGAGGGGGAATTACACTATGGCTACACCTTC. This translates into CASSPEGELHYGYTF.

This chain connects TRBV7-9 to TRBJ2-3; 7 bases agree with TRBD1. The CDR3 length is 16 residues. Germline V gene data show CDR1 as SEHNR and CDR2 as FQNEAQ (reference sequence). V trimming: 5 bases; J trimming: 1 base; junction bases outside the gene matches: 9. CDR3 residues: CASSPSGGQRTDTQYF. In DNA, the CDR3 is TGTGCCAGCAGCCCCTCAGGGGGTCAGCGCACAGATACGCAGTATTTT.

The rearrangement links TRBV2 to TRBJ2-7; D not certain. Per the germline V gene, CDR1 is SNHLY and CDR2 is FYNNEI. V lost 3 bases and J lost 5, with 11 bases in between. The CDR3 length is 13 residues. The CDR3 loop is CASSERSEHEQYF. The CDR3, as DNA: TGTGCCAGCAGTGAGAGAAGCGAGCACGAGCAGTACTTC.

The chain links TRBV27 to TRBJ1-1, with D possibly being TRBD1 (5 bases). Trimming cost V 7 bases and J 4 bases, with 16 bases left between them. This CDR3 is 14 amino acids long. The germline V gene has CDR1 MNHEY and CDR2 SMNVEV (reference sequence). The CDR3, as DNA: TGTGCCAGCAATCGGGGAGGAACAGGCACTGAAGCTTTCTTT. Translated, it gives CASNRGGTGTEAFF.

This clonotype showed up just a few times. The chain carries TRBV5-1 and TRBJ1-4, with 8 bases identical to TRBD1. J gave up 2 bases and V 4 bases, and 7 bases lay outside the gene matches. There are 16 residues in the CDR3. The germline CDR1 and CDR2 sequences are SGHRS and YFSETQ. In DNA form, the CDR3 reads TGCGCCAGCAGCCGACAGGGGATTGGGACTAATGAAAAACTGTTTTTT. This gives the protein CASSRQGIGTNEKLFF.

The chain employs TRBV20-1 and TRBJ1-3; D not resolved. The V end lost 3 bases, the J end lost 0 bases, and 3 bases lay between the germline ends. The CDR3 totals 12 residues. Per germline, CDR1 DFQATT and CDR2 SNEGSKA (reference sequence). The CDR3 bases are TGCAGTGCTAGGACCTCTGGAAACACCATATATTTT. Encoded protein: CSARTSGNTIYF.

The chain employs TRBV7-9 and TRBJ2-2; 11 bases agree with TRBD2. From germline, CDR1 is SEHNR and CDR2 FQNEAQ (reference sequence). This CDR3 comprises 15 residues. Unmatched junction bases numbered 2, after V lost 3 bases and J lost 5 bases. CDR3 sequence reads: CASSFTSGSTGELFF. The DNA of the CDR3 is TGTGCCAGCAGCTTCACTAGCGGGAGTACCGGGGAGCTGTTTTTT.

This clonotype came up a few times. The chain uses TRBV23-1 and TRBJ2-1; 10 positions match TRBD2. TRBV23-1 is known as an ORF, though its function is uncertain. The length of the CDR3 is 14 residues. V dropped 7 bases and J dropped 1; count of bases not matched to a gene: 1. Written as DNA, the CDR3 is TGCGCCAGCATACTAGCGGGGTCCTACAATGAGCAGTTCTTC. Translation gives CASILAGSYNEQFF.

Many counts were recorded for this clonotype. The CDR3 DNA reads TGTGCCAGCAGCTTGGCCGGGGGGGGACCCCGGGACAATGAGCAGTTCTTC. Residues: CASSLAGGGPRDNEQFF. The J gene is TRBJ2-1, the V gene TRBV5-5; 8 bases line up with TRBD2. The germline CDR1 and CDR2 sequences are SGHKS and YYEKEE (reference sequence). V lost 0 bases to trimming and J lost 5 bases; unmatched junction nucleotides: 10. The CDR3 spans 17 residues. The full variable domain, with the rest looked up from reference TRBV5-5 and TRBJ2-1, is DAGVTQSPTHLIKTRGQQVTLRCSPISGHKSVSWYQQVLGQGPQFIFQYYEKEERGRGNFPDRFSARQFPNYSSELNVNALLLGDSALYLCASSLAGGGPRDNEQFFGPGTRLTVL.

This chain's CDR3 is CASSQAQYF. CDR3 DNA: TGCGCCAGCAGCCAAGCACAGTATTTT. This chain links TRBV4-3 with TRBJ2-3; unclear D gene. The germline V gene encodes CDR1 LGHNA and CDR2 YSLEER. The CDR3 runs to 9 residues. With 1 base removed from V and 12 bases from J, the gap between germline ends came to 2 bases.

CDR3: CASSVGILDTYNEQFF. As DNA, the CDR3 is TGTGCCAGCAGCGTAGGGATTCTGGATACCTACAATGAGCAGTTCTTC. The V call is TRBV9, the J call TRBJ2-1; no firm D call. Trimming stripped 0 bases from V and 2 bases from J, with 12 bases between. Germline assignment: CDR1 SGDLS and CDR2 YYNGEE. The CDR3 sequence is 16 residues long.